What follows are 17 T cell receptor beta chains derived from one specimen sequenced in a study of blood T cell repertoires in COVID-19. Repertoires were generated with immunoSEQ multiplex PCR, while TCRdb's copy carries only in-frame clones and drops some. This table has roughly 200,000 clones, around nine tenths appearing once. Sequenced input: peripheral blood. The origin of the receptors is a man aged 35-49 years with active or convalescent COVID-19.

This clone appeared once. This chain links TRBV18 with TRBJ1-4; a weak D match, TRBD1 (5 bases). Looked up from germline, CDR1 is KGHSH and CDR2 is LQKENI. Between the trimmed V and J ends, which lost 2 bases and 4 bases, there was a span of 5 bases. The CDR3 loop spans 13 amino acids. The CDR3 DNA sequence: TGTGCCAGCTCACCAGACAGTAATGAAAAACTGTTTTTT. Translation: CASSPDSNEKLFF.

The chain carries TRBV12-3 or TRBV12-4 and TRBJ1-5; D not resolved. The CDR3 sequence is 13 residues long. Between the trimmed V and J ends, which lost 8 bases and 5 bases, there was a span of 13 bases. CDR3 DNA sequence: TGTGCCAGCTCCCGGAGGCGGGATCAGCCCCAGCATTTT. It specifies CASSRRRDQPQHF.

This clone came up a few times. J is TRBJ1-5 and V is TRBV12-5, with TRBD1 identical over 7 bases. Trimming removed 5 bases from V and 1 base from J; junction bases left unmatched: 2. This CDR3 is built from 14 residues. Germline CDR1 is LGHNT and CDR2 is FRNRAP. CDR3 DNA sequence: TGTGCTAGTGGTGACAGGGTCAGCAATCAGCCCCAGCATTTT. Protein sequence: CASGDRVSNQPQHF.

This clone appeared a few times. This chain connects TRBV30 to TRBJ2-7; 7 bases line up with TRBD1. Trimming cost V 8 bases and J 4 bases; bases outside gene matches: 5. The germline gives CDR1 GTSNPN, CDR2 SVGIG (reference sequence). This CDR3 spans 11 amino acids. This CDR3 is CAGTVKYEQYF. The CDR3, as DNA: TGTGCCGGGACAGTCAAATACGAGCAGTACTTC.

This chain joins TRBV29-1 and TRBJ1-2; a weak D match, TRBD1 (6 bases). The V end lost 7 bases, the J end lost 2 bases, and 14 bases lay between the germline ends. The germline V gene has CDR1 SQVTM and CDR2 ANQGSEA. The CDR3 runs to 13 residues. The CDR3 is CSALGQQNYGYTF. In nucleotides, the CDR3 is TGCAGCGCCCTCGGACAGCAGAACTATGGCTACACCTTC. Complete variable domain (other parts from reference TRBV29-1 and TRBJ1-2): SAVISQKPSRDICQRGTSLTIQCQVDSQVTMMFWYRQQPGQSLTLIATANQGSEATYESGFVIDKFPISRPNLTFSTLTVSNMSPEDSSIYLCSALGQQNYGYTFGSGTRLTVV.

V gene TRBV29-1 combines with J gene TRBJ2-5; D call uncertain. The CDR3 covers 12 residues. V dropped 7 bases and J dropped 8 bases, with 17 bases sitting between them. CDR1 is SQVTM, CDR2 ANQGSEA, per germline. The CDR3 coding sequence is TGCAGCGCCGGAACGGGTACGCAAACCCAGTACTTC. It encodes CSAGTGTQTQYF.

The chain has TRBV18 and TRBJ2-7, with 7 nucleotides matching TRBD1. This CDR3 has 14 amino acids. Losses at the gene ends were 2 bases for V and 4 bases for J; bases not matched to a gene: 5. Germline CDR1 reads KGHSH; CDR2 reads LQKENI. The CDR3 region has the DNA TGTGCCAGCTCACCAATCGAGACAGGGTACGAGCAGTACTTC. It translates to CASSPIETGYEQYF.

CDR3 sequence (DNA): TGTGCCTGGAGGCGGGCGAGACTGGATAATGAAAAACTGTTTTTT. This encodes CAWRRARLDNEKLFF. The rearrangement links TRBV30 to TRBJ1-4, with D hard to call. The V end lost 3 bases, the J end lost 4 bases, and 15 bases lay between the germline ends. The CDR3 is 15 residues long. Germline-derived CDR1 and CDR2 are GTSNPN and SVGIG (reference sequence).

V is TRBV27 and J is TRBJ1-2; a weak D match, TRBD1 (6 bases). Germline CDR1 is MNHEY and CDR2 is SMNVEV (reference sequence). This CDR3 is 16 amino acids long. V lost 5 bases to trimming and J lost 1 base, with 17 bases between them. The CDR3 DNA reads TGTGCCAGCAGTCCCGAGGGGGGGGCTCTTAACTATGGCTACACCTTC. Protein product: CASSPEGGALNYGYTF.

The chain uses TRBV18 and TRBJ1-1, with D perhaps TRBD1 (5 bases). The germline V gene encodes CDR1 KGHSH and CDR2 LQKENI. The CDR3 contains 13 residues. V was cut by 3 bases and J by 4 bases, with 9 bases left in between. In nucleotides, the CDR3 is TGTGCCAGCTCACCTTCCGGGGGCACTGAAGCTTTCTTT. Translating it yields CASSPSGGTEAFF.

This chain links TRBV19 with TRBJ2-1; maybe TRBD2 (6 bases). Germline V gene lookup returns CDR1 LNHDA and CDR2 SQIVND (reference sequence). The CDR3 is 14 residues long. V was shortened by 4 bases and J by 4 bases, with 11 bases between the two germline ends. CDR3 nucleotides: TGTGCCAGTAGTAATCCAGCGGGTTACAATGAGCAGTTCTTC. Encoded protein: CASSNPAGYNEQFF.

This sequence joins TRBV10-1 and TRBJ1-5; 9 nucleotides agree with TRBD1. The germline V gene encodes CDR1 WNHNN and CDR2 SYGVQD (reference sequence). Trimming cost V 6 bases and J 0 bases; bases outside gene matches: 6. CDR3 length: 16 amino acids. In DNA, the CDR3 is TGCGCCAGCAGGGAACAGGGGGCAACTAGCAATCAGCCCCAGCATTTT. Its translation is CASREQGATSNQPQHF.

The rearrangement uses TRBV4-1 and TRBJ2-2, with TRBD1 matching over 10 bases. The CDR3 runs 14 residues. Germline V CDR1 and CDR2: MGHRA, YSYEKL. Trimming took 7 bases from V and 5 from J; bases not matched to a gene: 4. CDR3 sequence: CASTRDRGTGELFF. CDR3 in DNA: TGCGCCAGCACCCGGGACAGGGGAACCGGGGAGCTGTTTTTT.

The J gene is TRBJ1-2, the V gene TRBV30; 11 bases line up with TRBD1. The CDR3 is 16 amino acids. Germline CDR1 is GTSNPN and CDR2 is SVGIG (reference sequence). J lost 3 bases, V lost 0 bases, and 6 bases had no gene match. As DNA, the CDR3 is TGTGCCTGGAGTGTACTTCGGACAGGGGGCGACTATGGCTACACCTTC. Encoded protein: CAWSVLRTGGDYGYTF.

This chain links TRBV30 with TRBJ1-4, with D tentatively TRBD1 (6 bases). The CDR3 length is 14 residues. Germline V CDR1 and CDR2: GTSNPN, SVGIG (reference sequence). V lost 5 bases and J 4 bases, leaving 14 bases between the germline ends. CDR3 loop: CAWGGHLDNEKLFF. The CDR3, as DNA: TGTGCCTGGGGGGGACACCTAGATAATGAAAAACTGTTTTTT. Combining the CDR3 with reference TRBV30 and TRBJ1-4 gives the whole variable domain SQTIHQWPATLVQPVGSPLSLECTVEGTSNPNLYWYRQAAGRGLQLLFYSVGIGQISSEVPQNLSASRPQDRQFILSSKKLLLSDSGFYLCAWGGHLDNEKLFFGSGTQLSVL.

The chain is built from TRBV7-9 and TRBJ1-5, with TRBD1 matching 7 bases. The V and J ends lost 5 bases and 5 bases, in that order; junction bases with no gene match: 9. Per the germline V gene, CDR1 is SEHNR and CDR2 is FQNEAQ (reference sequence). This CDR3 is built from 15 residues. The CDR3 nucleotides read TGTGCCAGCAGCGAGGAGGGGGCGCCTCATCAGCCCCAGCATTTT. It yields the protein CASSEEGAPHQPQHF.

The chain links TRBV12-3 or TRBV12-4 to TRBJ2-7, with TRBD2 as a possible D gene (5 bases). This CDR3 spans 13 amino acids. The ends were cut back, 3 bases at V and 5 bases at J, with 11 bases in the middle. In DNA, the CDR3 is TGTGCCAGCAGTTTTAAGGGAGTGCACGAGCAGTACTTC. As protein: CASSFKGVHEQYF.